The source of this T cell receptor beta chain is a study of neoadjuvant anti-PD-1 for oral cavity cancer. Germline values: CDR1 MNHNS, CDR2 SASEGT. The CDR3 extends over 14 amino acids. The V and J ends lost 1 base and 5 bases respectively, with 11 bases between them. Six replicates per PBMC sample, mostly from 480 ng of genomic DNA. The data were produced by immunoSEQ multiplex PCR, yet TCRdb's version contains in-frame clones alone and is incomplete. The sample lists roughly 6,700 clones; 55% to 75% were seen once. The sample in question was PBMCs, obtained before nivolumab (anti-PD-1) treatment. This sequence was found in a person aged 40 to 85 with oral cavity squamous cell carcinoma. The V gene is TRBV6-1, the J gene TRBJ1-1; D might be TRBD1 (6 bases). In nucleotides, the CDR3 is TGTGCCAGCAGTGAAGTTGCGGGGGCAACTGAAGCTTTCTTT. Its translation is CASSEVAGATEAFF.